The 13 T cell receptor beta chains presented below share a single source sample, sequenced in a study of vaccination effects on CD4 cells after COVID-19. The antigens for these receptors are not known. With the ViraFEST assay, the study expanded antigen-specific CD4+ T cells using viral peptide pools, then sequenced them. After roughly 10 days in culture, the CD4+ T cells were isolated. PCR-confirmed SARS-CoV-2 infection occurred in the person between March and December 2020. Either the BNT162b2 or mRNA-1273 vaccine was given to participants in two doses. The table came from immunoSEQ multiplex PCR; TCRdb's copy has only in-frame clones and leaves some out. The table records about 13,000 clones, around 75% of them present only once. The material sequenced was CD4+ T cells from PBMCs cultured with HCoV-NL63 spike peptides, taken after COVID-19 vaccination. These receptors were obtained from a human donor who had a prior SARS-CoV-2 infection.

The J gene is TRBJ2-1, the V gene TRBV5-8, with 11 bases matching TRBD2. V dropped 3 bases and J dropped 3; count of bases not matched to a gene: 14. Germline V gene data show CDR1 as SGHTS and CDR2 as YDEGEE. This CDR3 region has 19 residues. CDR3 sequence reads: CASSSERGLAGGFYNEQFF. The CDR3 DNA is TGTGCCAGCAGCTCGGAACGCGGGCTAGCGGGAGGTTTCTACAATGAGCAGTTCTTC.

The chain recombines TRBV5-1 with TRBJ1-1; D gene unclear. The CDR3 totals 14 residues. Germline V gene data show CDR1 as SGHRS and CDR2 as YFSETQ. Deletions cut 4 bases from V and 8 bases from J, with 18 bases between. DNA for the CDR3: TGCGCCAGCAGCCCATCTGCAGGTGGTCGAGAAGCTTTCTTT. Translated, it gives CASSPSAGGREAFF. Full variable domain (outside the CDR3, taken from reference TRBV5-1 and TRBJ1-1): KAGVTQTPRYLIKTRGQQVTLSCSPISGHRSVSWYQQTPGQGLQFLFEYFSETQRNKGNFPGRFSGRQFSNSRSEMNVSTLELGDSALYLCASSPSAGGREAFFGQGTRLTVV.

The chain couples TRBV10-3 to TRBJ1-6, with 8 positions matching TRBD1. The CDR3 extends over 14 amino acids. Germline CDR1 and CDR2: ENHRY and SYGVKD. V was clipped by 7 bases and J by 7 bases; unmatched bases: 6. The DNA for the CDR3 is TGTGCCATCAAAGACAGGGGTCGGAATTCACCCCTCCACTTT. Translated, it gives CAIKDRGRNSPLHF.

CDR3 nucleotides: TGTGCCAGCAGCTACAGACCGGGACAGCGGAACACTGAAGCTTTCTTT. It yields the protein CASSYRPGQRNTEAFF. The chain recombines TRBV7-9 with TRBJ1-1; 7 bases match TRBD1. After removal of 4 bases from V and 1 base from J, the junction contained 9 bases not matched to a gene. This CDR3 is built from 16 residues. In germline, CDR1 is SEHNR, CDR2 FQNEAQ (reference sequence).

This clone has just one count. The J gene is TRBJ2-3, the V gene TRBV4-2; no clear D. CDR3 length: 14 residues. Germline V gene data show CDR1 as LGHNA and CDR2 as YNFKEQ. Trimming cost V 0 bases and J 4 bases, with 8 bases left between them. In nucleotides, the CDR3 is TGTGCCAGCAGCCAAGATACCAGGTCAGATACGCAGTATTTT. Residues: CASSQDTRSDTQYF.

The table lists this clone with a count of one. V usage is TRBV6-6 and J usage is TRBJ2-5, with 8 bases fitting TRBD2. In germline, CDR1 is MNHNY, CDR2 SVGAGI (reference sequence). V shed 2 bases and J 4 bases; nucleotides not matched to a gene: 6. This CDR3 is 15 amino acids long. The CDR3 DNA reads as TGTGCCAGCAGTTACGGGCGGGGGGCAGGAGAGACCCAGTACTTC. Protein: CASSYGRGAGETQYF.

V and J are TRBV5-4 and TRBJ2-3, with D hard to call. V lost 3 bases and J 6 bases, leaving 20 bases between the germline ends. Germline CDR1 SGHNT, CDR2 YYREEE (reference sequence). The CDR3 loop spans 16 amino acids. The CDR3 sequence: CASSSRALPLTDTQYF. The DNA for the CDR3 is TGTGCCAGCAGCTCCCGAGCGCTCCCCCTCACTGATACGCAGTATTTT.

This clone was picked up one time. The rearrangement joins TRBV5-1 to TRBJ1-1; D is uncertain. Germline V CDR1 and CDR2: SGHRS, YFSETQ. Deletions cut 7 bases from V and 4 bases from J, with 20 bases between. This CDR3 has 15 amino acids. CDR3 nucleotide sequence: TGCGCCAGCTCCCCATTGTTGGGTTCGAGCACTGAAGCTTTCTTT. This translates into CASSPLLGSSTEAFF. Based on the CDR3 plus reference TRBV5-1 and TRBJ1-1, the full variable domain is KAGVTQTPRYLIKTRGQQVTLSCSPISGHRSVSWYQQTPGQGLQFLFEYFSETQRNKGNFPGRFSGRQFSNSRSEMNVSTLELGDSALYLCASSPLLGSSTEAFFGQGTRLTVV.

The chain has TRBV20-1 and TRBJ2-3; possible D gene TRBD1, 6 bases. The CDR3 extends over 14 amino acids. Trimming stripped 3 bases from V and 4 bases from J, with 14 bases between. Germline V gene lookup returns CDR1 DFQATT and CDR2 SNEGSKA (reference sequence). In DNA form, the CDR3 reads TGCAGTGCTAGTCGAGGGGGTCCCGCAGATACGCAGTATTTT. This encodes CSASRGGPADTQYF.

The chain carries TRBV5-6 and TRBJ2-1; 12 nucleotides align to TRBD2. CDR3 size: 14 residues. Germline V gene sequence: CDR1 SGHDT, CDR2 YYEEEE. Unmatched junction bases numbered 6, after V lost 8 bases and J lost 6 bases. The CDR3 DNA follows: TGTGCCAGTAGACTAGCGGGAGATATCAATGAGCAGTTCTTC. Protein sequence: CASRLAGDINEQFF.

The DNA of the CDR3 is TGTGCCAGCAGCCTACGCCCTAACACTGAAGCTTTCTTT. Amino acid sequence: CASSLRPNTEAFF. The genes are TRBV9 and TRBJ1-1; D uncertain. This CDR3 is 13 amino acids long. V was clipped by 4 bases and J by 2 bases, with 9 bases between them. The germline gives CDR1 SGDLS, CDR2 YYNGEE.

J is TRBJ2-1 and V is TRBV7-2; D possibly corresponds to TRBD2 (6 bases). The length of the CDR3 is 15 residues. The V end lost 5 bases, the J end lost 2 bases, and 13 bases lay between the germline ends. Per the germline V gene, CDR1 is SGHTA and CDR2 is FQGNSA. The CDR3 loop reads CASSAPPGAYNEQFF. CDR3 sequence (DNA): TGTGCCAGCAGCGCCCCCCCGGGGGCCTACAATGAGCAGTTCTTC.

The V gene is TRBV2, the J gene TRBJ1-2, with 8 positions matching TRBD1. Looked up from germline, CDR1 is SNHLY and CDR2 is FYNNEI. The CDR3 runs 16 residues. Trimming cost V 5 bases and J 4 bases; bases outside gene matches: 12. Here the CDR3 DNA reads TGTGCCAGCAGTCCTTTTCCCGGGACAGGCGGCTATGGCTACACCTTC. This encodes CASSPFPGTGGYGYTF.